Below, one T cell receptor (beta chain) is given with its context. No antigen is known for it. This record belongs to a study of beta chain features in type 1 diabetes. Broader study findings: Shortening of TCRB CDR3s, moderate but significant, appeared in all four CD4+ subsets of Type 1 diabetes patients. For type 1 diabetes patients, VDJ junctions showed fewer insertions and more deletions. Comparison showed that naive, central memory and Treg TCRB repertoires appeared more similar among patients than among healthy donors.

Trimming took off 2 bases at V and 1 base at J, with 10 bases between the two ends. The V gene's germline CDR1 is LNHNV and CDR2 YYDKDF (reference sequence). The CDR3 is 15 residues long. Expressed TCRB transcripts got sequenced, as all isolated RNA was reverse transcribed. TCRdb's copy holds only in-frame clones and misses some; the assay was immunoSEQ multiplex PCR. The profile shows roughly 160,000 clones, approximately 7.8% of them singletons. The origin of this receptor is a woman between 40 and 55 years old with type 1 diabetes. The chain employs TRBV15 and TRBJ2-3; D uncertain. The sample consisted of central memory CD4+ T cells from blood. CDR3 sequence: CATSRLGAGTDTQYF. Written as DNA, the CDR3 is TGTGCCACCAGCAGACTAGGAGCCGGCACAGATACGCAGTATTTT.